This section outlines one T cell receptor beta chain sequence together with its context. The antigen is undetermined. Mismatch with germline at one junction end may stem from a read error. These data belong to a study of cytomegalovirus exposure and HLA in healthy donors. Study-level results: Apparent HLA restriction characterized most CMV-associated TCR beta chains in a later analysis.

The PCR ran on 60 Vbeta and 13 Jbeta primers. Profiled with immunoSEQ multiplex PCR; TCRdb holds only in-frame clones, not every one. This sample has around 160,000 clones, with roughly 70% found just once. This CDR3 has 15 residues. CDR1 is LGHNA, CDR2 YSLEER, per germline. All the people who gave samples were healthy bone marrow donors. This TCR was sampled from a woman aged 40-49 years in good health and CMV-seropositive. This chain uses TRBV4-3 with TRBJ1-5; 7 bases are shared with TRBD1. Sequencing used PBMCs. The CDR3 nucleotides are TGCGCCAGCAGCCAAGTGACAGGGATTTATCAGCCCCAGAATTTT. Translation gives CASSQVTGIYQPQNF.